The rows below give T cell receptor beta chains drawn from one sample of a study of blood T cell repertoires in COVID-19. The data were produced by immunoSEQ multiplex PCR, yet TCRdb's version contains in-frame clones alone and is incomplete. The sample yields some 290,000 clones, about 88% seen once. Sequenced: peripheral blood. The receptors shown here come from a man between 18 and 35 years old with active or convalescent COVID-19. CDR3s include the opening cysteine and the closing phenylalanine or tryptophan. A D gene is named only where the DNA matches it firmly. Where a row states a size, it is once, few, many or the class of an expanded clone; other rows omit it.

CDR3 protein,CDR3 DNA,clone size,V gene,J gene,D gene
CASSPGGLAGGAVQTQYF,TGTGCCAGCAGTCCAGGAGGGCTAGCGGGTGGGGCCGTCCAGACCCAGTACTTC,NA,TRBV28,TRBJ2-5,TRBD2
CASRALEETEAFF,TGTGCCAGCAGAGCCCTTGAGGAGACTGAAGCTTTCTTT,NA,TRBV6-6,TRBJ1-1,NA
CSVVVGTGGSDQPQHF,TGCAGCGTTGTAGTCGGAACAGGGGGTAGTGATCAGCCCCAGCATTTT,NA,TRBV29-1,TRBJ1-5,TRBD1
CASRNRADSQETQYF,TGTGCCAGCAGGAACCGGGCAGACAGCCAAGAGACCCAGTACTTC,NA,TRBV7-9,TRBJ2-5,NA
CASSRGTGGNSPLHF,TGTGCCAGCAGCCGGGGCACAGGGGGCAATTCACCCCTCCACTTT,NA,TRBV11-2,TRBJ1-6,TRBD1
CASSLRSGGQPQHF,TGTGCCAGCAGCCTCAGATCCGGGGGGCAGCCCCAGCATTTT,once,TRBV2,TRBJ1-5,NA
CAWTAGGEDTQYF,TGTGCCTGGACAGCGGGGGGGGAGGATACGCAGTATTTT,NA,TRBV30,TRBJ2-3,TRBD2
CATLLKRGAKTQYF,TGTGCCACCTTACTTAAGCGGGGGGCCAAGACCCAGTACTTC,NA,TRBV6-5,TRBJ2-5,TRBD2
CASSQVGQRGGTDTQYF,TGCGCCAGCAGCCAAGTAGGTCAGCGGGGGGGCACAGATACGCAGTATTTT,NA,TRBV4-1,TRBJ2-3,TRBD2
CASSPGQVDTGELFF,TGTGCCAGCAGCCCCGGACAGGTCGACACCGGGGAGCTGTTTTTT,NA,TRBV11-2,TRBJ2-2,TRBD1
CASSLTSGNGDTQYF,TGTGCCAGCAGCCTGACTAGCGGGAACGGAGATACGCAGTATTTT,NA,TRBV6-4,TRBJ2-3,TRBD2
CASSGRGSGNTIYF,TGTGCCAGTAGTGGTCGAGGCTCTGGAAACACCATATATTTT,NA,TRBV19,TRBJ1-3,NA
CASSPGGAVNYGYTF,TGCGCCAGCAGCCCCGGCGGGGCGGTAAACTATGGCTACACCTTC,once,TRBV5-1,TRBJ1-2,NA
CASSSATVNTEAFF,TGTGCCAGCAGTTCTGCGACAGTGAACACTGAAGCTTTCTTT,few,TRBV6-5,TRBJ1-1,NA
CASSLDREGETQYF,TGCGCCAGCAGCTTGGACAGGGAGGGAGAGACCCAGTACTTC,NA,TRBV5-1,TRBJ2-5,NA
CASSLGLAAVGSYEQYF,TGCGCCAGCAGCTTGGGGCTTGCGGCGGTGGGCTCCTACGAGCAGTACTTC,NA,TRBV5-1,TRBJ2-7,NA
CASSLAGGSGNTIYF,TGCGCCAGCAGCTTGGCCGGGGGTTCTGGAAACACCATATATTTT,NA,TRBV5-1,TRBJ1-3,NA
CASSDGTGDGYTF,TGCGCCAGCAGTGACGGGACAGGGGACGGCTACACCTTC,NA,TRBV10-1,TRBJ1-2,TRBD1
CASSLRGGRNEKLFF,TGCGCCAGCAGCTTGCGTGGGGGCAGAAATGAAAAACTGTTTTTT,NA,TRBV5-1,TRBJ1-4,NA
CASSHRDYGYTF,TGTGCCAGCAGTCACCGGGACTATGGCTACACCTTC,NA,TRBV6-6,TRBJ1-2,NA
CASSVATGEITEQFF,TGTGCCAGCAGCGTCGCGACAGGGGAAATAACTGAGCAGTTCTTC,NA,TRBV7-7,TRBJ2-1,TRBD1
CAWRIISGKLFF,TGTGCCTGGAGGATCATCAGTGGCAAACTGTTTTTT,NA,TRBV30,TRBJ1-4,NA
CASSPRAGGQETQYF,TGTGCCAGCTCACCGAGGGCGGGAGGCCAAGAGACCCAGTACTTC,NA,TRBV18,TRBJ2-5,TRBD2
CASSSWPTQYF,TGTGCCAGCAGTTCTTGGCCGACGCAGTATTTT,NA,TRBV28,TRBJ2-3,NA
CASSVDQGLNTDTQYF,TGTGCCAGCAGCGTAGACCAGGGGTTGAACACAGATACGCAGTATTTT,NA,TRBV9,TRBJ2-3,NA
CASSLNARVEYGYTF,TGTGCCAGCAGCTTAAATGCCAGGGTCGAGTATGGCTACACCTTC,few,TRBV7-2,TRBJ1-2,NA
CATSRGNNQPQHF,TGTGCCACCAGCAGGGGGAACAATCAGCCCCAGCATTTT,NA,TRBV24-1,TRBJ1-5,TRBD1
CASSYQTGGGGYTF,TGTGCCAGCAGCTACCAGACAGGGGGCGGTGGCTACACCTTC,NA,TRBV6-5,TRBJ1-2,TRBD1
CASSQIPQRQETQYF,TGTGCCAGCAGCCAAATACCCCAGCGTCAAGAGACCCAGTACTTC,NA,TRBV3-1/TRBV3-2,TRBJ2-5,NA
CASSATGVYPKENNYGYTF,TGTGCCAGTAGTGCAACAGGGGTTTACCCGAAAGAAAATAACTATGGCTACACCTTC,NA,TRBV19,TRBJ1-2,TRBD1
CASSVSGGWNTGELFF,TGTGCCAGCAGCGTAAGCGGGGGGTGGAACACCGGGGAGCTGTTTTTT,once,TRBV9,TRBJ2-2,TRBD2
CASSTTGLENQPQHF,TGTGCCAGTAGTACTACAGGGCTTGAGAATCAGCCCCAGCATTTT,few,TRBV19,TRBJ1-5,NA
CASSTTPRGHGYTF,TGTGCCAGCAGCACCACGCCCCGAGGGCATGGCTACACCTTC,NA,TRBV9,TRBJ1-2,NA
CASSQDVGGKHNSPLHF,TGTGCCAGCAGCCAAGACGTAGGCGGAAAGCATAATTCACCCCTCCACTTT,NA,TRBV4-2,TRBJ1-6,NA
CASSLALTSGRARNEQFF,TGCGCCAGCAGCTTGGCCCTAACTAGCGGGAGGGCCAGAAATGAGCAGTTCTTC,once,TRBV5-1,TRBJ2-1,TRBD2
CASSHPTGGADEQFF,TGTGCCAGCAGCCACCCCACAGGGGGCGCAGATGAGCAGTTCTTC,NA,TRBV5-4,TRBJ2-1,TRBD1
CATSDVQDYYERQYF,TGTGCCACCAGTGATGTCCAAGACTACTACGAGCGGCAGTACTTC,NA,TRBV24-1,TRBJ2-7,NA
CASSFRREREDEQFF,TGTGCCAGCAGTTTTCGGAGGGAGAGAGAGGATGAGCAGTTCTTC,NA,TRBV27,TRBJ2-1,NA
CASSSTRGRSSYEQYF,TGTGCCAGCAGTAGTACTAGGGGGAGAAGCTCCTACGAGCAGTACTTC,NA,TRBV27,TRBJ2-7,NA
CASTEREGVFEAFF,TGTGCCAGCACAGAGCGGGAAGGGGTGTTTGAGGCTTTCTTT,NA,TRBV2,TRBJ1-1,NA
CASSVPPDPGTEAFF,TGTGCCAGCAGCGTCCCTCCAGACCCGGGAACTGAAGCTTTCTTT,NA,TRBV9,TRBJ1-1,NA
CASSSRTERREKLFF,TGTGCCAGCAGCTCCAGGACAGAGAGGAGGGAAAAACTGTTTTTT,NA,TRBV7-2,TRBJ1-4,NA
CAWTRQANYGYTF,TGTGCCTGGACCCGTCAGGCTAACTATGGCTACACCTTC,NA,TRBV30,TRBJ1-2,NA
CASSKARQGQKNTGELFF,TGTGCCAGCAGCAAAGCCCGACAAGGTCAGAAGAACACCGGGGAGCTGTTTTTT,NA,TRBV21-1,TRBJ2-2,NA
CASGRDSKQPQHF,TGTGCCAGCGGCCGGGACTCAAAACAGCCCCAGCATTTT,NA,TRBV2,TRBJ1-5,NA
CASSYRGVYTF,TGTGCCAGCAGTTACCGCGGGGTCTACACCTTC,NA,TRBV6-5,TRBJ1-2,NA
CAISERTEAFF,TGTGCCATCAGTGAAAGGACAGAAGCTTTCTTT,once,TRBV10-3,TRBJ1-1,NA
CASSPMGHTEAFF,TGTGCCAGCAGCCCTATGGGGCACACTGAAGCTTTCTTT,NA,TRBV7-9,TRBJ1-1,NA
CASSFSGQGTYEQYF,TGTGCCAGCAGTTTTTCGGGACAGGGGACCTACGAGCAGTACTTC,NA,TRBV28,TRBJ2-7,TRBD1
CASSISRDREKLFF,TGTGCCAGTAGTATATCCCGGGACAGGGAAAAACTGTTTTTT,NA,TRBV19,TRBJ1-4,TRBD1
CASSELPLANTQYF,TGTGCCAGCAGTGAACTCCCCCTGGCCAATACGCAGTATTTT,NA,TRBV6-1,TRBJ2-3,NA
CASTGQGGEKLFF,TGTGCCAGCACCGGACAGGGTGGAGAAAAACTGTTTTTT,NA,TRBV2,TRBJ1-4,TRBD1
CASGPTGSDGYTF,TGTGCTAGTGGCCCGACAGGGAGCGATGGCTACACCTTC,NA,TRBV12-5,TRBJ1-2,TRBD1
CASSLGAGTSYGYTF,TGTGCCAGCAGTTTAGGGGCAGGAACCAGCTATGGCTACACCTTC,once,TRBV27,TRBJ1-2,NA
CASSQAGVETQYF,TGTGCCAGCAGCCAAGCGGGGGTTGAGACCCAGTACTTC,NA,TRBV3-1/TRBV3-2,TRBJ2-5,NA
CASSLGSQGPYNEQFF,TGTGCCAGCAGCTTAGGAAGTCAGGGCCCCTACAATGAGCAGTTCTTC,NA,TRBV7-9,TRBJ2-1,NA
CASSLGAGGPTSYEQYF,TGTGCCAGCAGCTTGGGGGCGGGAGGGCCAACCTCCTACGAGCAGTACTTC,once,TRBV5-5,TRBJ2-7,TRBD2
CASTAPTNYGYTF,TGTGCCAGCACAGCGCCTACTAACTATGGCTACACCTTC,many,TRBV6-6,TRBJ1-2,NA
CASSSGQSGQPQHF,TGTGCCAGCAGCTCAGGACAAAGCGGGCAGCCCCAGCATTTT,NA,TRBV9,TRBJ1-5,NA
CASSFATGDGYTF,TGTGCCAGCAGCTTCGCGACAGGGGATGGCTACACCTTC,NA,TRBV7-3,TRBJ1-2,TRBD1